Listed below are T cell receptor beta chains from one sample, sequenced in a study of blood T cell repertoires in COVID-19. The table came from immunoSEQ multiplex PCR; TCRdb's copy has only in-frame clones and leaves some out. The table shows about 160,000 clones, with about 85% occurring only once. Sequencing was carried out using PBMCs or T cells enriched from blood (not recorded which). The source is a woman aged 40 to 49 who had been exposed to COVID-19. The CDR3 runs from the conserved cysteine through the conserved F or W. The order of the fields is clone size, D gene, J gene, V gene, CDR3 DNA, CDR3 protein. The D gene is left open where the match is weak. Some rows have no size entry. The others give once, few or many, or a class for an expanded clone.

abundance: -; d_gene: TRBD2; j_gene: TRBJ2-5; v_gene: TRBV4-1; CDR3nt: TGCGCCAGCAGCCAAGCCCTAGCGGGAGTTTCAGAGACCCAGTACTTC; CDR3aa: CASSQALAGVSETQYF
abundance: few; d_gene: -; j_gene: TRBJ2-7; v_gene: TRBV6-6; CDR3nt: TGTGCCAGCAGTGGGGGGTTGGGGTACGAGCAGTACTTC; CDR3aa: CASSGGLGYEQYF
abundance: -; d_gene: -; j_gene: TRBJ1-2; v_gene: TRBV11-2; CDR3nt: TGTGCCAGCAGCCCAGGTAGCAGGGACTATGGCTACACCTTC; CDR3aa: CASSPGSRDYGYTF
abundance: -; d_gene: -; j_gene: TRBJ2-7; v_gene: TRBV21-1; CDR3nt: TGTGCCAGCGAGGAGCCTAACCCTTCCGAGCAGTACTTC; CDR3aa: CASEEPNPSEQYF
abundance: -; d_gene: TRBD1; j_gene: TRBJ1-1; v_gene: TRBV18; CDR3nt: TGTGCCAGCTCACCACCGACAGGGGAGTACACTGAAGCTTTCTTT; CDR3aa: CASSPPTGEYTEAFF
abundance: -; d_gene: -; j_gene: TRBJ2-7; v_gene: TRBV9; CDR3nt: TGTGCCAGCAGCGTAAACCCGGGGAGCTCCTACGAGCAGTACTTC; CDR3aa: CASSVNPGSSYEQYF
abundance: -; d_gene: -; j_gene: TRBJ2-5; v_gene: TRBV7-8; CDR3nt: TGTGCCAGCAGCCCAGGGGTCCATGGAAGTCGGACCCAGTACTTC; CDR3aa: CASSPGVHGSRTQYF
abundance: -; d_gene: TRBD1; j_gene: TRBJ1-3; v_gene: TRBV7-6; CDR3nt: TGTGCCAGCAGCAAACAATCTACAGGGGTCTCTGGAAACACCATATATTTT; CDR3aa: CASSKQSTGVSGNTIYF
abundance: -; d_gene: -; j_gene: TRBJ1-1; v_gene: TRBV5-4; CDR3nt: TGTGCCAGCAGCTTGGGAGGGAACACTGAAGCTTTCTTT; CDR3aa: CASSLGGNTEAFF
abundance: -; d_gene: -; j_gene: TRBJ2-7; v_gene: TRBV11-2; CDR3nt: TGTGCCAGCAGCTCCCACCTGGCGGCCAGCTCCTACGAGCAGTACTTC; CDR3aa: CASSSHLAASSYEQYF
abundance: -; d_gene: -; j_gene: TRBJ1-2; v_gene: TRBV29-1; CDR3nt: TGCAGCGTTGCCCAGGGTGGTGGCTACACCTTC; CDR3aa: CSVAQGGGYTF
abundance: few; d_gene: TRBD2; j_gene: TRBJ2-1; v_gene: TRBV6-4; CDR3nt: TGTGCCAGCAGTGACGGAGGTAGCGGGGGCTCCTACAATGAGCAGTTCTTC; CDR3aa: CASSDGGSGGSYNEQFF
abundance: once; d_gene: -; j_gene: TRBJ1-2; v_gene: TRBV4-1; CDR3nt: TGCGCCAGCAGCCAAGGAGAGGTCAACTATGGCTACACCTTC; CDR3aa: CASSQGEVNYGYTF
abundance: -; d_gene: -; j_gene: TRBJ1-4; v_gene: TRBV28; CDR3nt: TGTGCCAGCAGTTTTCGTGGGGCAGTTAATGAAAAACTGTTTTTT; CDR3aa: CASSFRGAVNEKLFF
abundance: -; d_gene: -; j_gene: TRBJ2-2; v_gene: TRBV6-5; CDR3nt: TGTGCCAGCAGTTACTCGGCCCGCACCGGGGAGCTGTTTTTT; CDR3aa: CASSYSARTGELFF
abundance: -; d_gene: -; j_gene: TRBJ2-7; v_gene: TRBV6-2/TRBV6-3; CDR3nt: TGTGCCAGCAGTTACGAGGCCCACTACGAGCAGTACTTC; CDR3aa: CASSYEAHYEQYF
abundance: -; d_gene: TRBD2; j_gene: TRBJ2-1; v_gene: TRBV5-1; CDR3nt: TGCGCCAGCAGCACCGGGACTAGCGGGAGGCCGATACCAGTCAATGAGCAGTTCTTC; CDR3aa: CASSTGTSGRPIPVNEQFF
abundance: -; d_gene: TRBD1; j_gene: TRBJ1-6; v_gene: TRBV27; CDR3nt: TGTGCCAGCACCACCGGGACAGACTATAATTCACCCCTCCACTTT; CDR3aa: CASTTGTDYNSPLHF
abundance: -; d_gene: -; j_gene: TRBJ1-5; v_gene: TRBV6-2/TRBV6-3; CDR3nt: TGTGCCAGCAGCCCCTTGAGGGCAAGCTATCAGCCCCAGCATTTT; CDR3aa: CASSPLRASYQPQHF
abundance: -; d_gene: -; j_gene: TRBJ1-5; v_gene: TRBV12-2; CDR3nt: TGTGCAAGTCGCTTAGGCGTATGCAGGGGGCGTCAGCCCCAGCATTTT; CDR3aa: CASRLGVCRGRQPQHF
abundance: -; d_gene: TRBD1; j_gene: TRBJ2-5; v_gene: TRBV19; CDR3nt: TGTGCCAGTAGTATACCCCAGGACAGGGGGCGTCCGGGGGAGACCCAGTACTTC; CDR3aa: CASSIPQDRGRPGETQYF
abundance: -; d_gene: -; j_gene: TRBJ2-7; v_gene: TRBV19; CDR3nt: TGTGCCAGTAGTCCCCACCTTGGGGCAATCGGCGAGCAGTACTTC; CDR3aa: CASSPHLGAIGEQYF
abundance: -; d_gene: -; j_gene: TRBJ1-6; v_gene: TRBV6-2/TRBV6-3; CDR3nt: TGTGCCAGCAGCCGGGCTCGTACCGGAGGCTCCTATAATTCACCCCTCCACTTT; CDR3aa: CASSRARTGGSYNSPLHF
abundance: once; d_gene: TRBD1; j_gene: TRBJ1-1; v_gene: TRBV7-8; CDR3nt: TGTGCCAGCAGCGCGAGGGACAGGAACACTGAAGCTTTCTTT; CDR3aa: CASSARDRNTEAFF
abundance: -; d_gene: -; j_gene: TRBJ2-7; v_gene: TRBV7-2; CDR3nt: TGTGCCAGCAGCTTAGGCTTAGATACCGGCGAGCAGTACTTC; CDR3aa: CASSLGLDTGEQYF
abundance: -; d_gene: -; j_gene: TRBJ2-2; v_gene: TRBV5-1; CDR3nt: TGCGCCAGCAGCTCCGAAAACTCCCATGGCGGGGAGCTGTTTTTT; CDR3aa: CASSSENSHGGELFF
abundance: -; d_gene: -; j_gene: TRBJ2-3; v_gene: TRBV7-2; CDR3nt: TGTGCCAGCAGCGAGGCGGCCGGGATATTGGATACGCAGTATTTT; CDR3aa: CASSEAAGILDTQYF
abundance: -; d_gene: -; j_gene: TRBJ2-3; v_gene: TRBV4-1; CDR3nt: TGCGCCAGCAGCCATCACGGACAAAGCACAGATACGCAGTATTTT; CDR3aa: CASSHHGQSTDTQYF
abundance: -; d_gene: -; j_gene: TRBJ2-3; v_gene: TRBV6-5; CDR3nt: TGTGCCAGCATGCGGGGCGTAAGCACAGATACGCAGTATTTT; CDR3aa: CASMRGVSTDTQYF
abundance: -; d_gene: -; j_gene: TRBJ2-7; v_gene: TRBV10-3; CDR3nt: TGTGCCATCAAAGGCAGGGGAGAATACGAGCAGTACTTC; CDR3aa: CAIKGRGEYEQYF
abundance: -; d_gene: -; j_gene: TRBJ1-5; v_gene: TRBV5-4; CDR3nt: TGTGCCAGCAGCTTGTCTACCGACAGTCATAGCAATCAGCCCCAGCATTTT; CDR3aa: CASSLSTDSHSNQPQHF
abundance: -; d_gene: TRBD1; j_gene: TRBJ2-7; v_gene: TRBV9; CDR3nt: TGTGCCAGCAGCGTAGAAGGGACAGAAGAATTCTACGAGCAGTACTTC; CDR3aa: CASSVEGTEEFYEQYF
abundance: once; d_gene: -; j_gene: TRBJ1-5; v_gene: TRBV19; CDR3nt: TGTGCCACCAACCGGGACACCGGTAGCAATCAGCCCCAGCATTTT; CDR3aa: CATNRDTGSNQPQHF
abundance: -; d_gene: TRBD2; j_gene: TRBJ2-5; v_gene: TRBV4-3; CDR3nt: TGCGCCAGCAGCCAAGATTTAGCGGGAAGAGGAGAGACCCAGTACTTC; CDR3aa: CASSQDLAGRGETQYF
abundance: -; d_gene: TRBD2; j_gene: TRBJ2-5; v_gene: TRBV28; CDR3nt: TGTGCCAGTCCTAACTCAAACAAATGGACTAGCGGGAGCGGTCGGGAGACCCAGTACTTC; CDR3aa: CASPNSNKWTSGSGRETQYF
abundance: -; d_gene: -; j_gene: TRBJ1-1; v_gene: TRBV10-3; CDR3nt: TGTGCCATCAGTGAGTTAGCACGAGTGAACACTGAAGCTTTCTTT; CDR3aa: CAISELARVNTEAFF
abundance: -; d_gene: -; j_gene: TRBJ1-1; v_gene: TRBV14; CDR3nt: TGTGCCAGCAGGAAGTACAGCGGCACTGAAGCTTTCTTT; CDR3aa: CASRKYSGTEAFF
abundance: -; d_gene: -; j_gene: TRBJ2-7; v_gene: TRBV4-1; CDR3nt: TGCGCCAGCAGCCAAGATCAACAGCCAGTCTACGAGCAGTACTTC; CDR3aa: CASSQDQQPVYEQYF
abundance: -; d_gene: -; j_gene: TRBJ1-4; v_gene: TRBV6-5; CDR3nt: TGTGCCAGCAGTAAGAGGGTACGGGAAAAACTGTTTTTT; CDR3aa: CASSKRVREKLFF
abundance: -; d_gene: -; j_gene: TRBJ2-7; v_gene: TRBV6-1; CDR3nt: TGTGCCAGCAGTGAAGCGGTTGGTGACAGTCCCTACGAGCAGTACTTC; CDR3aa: CASSEAVGDSPYEQYF
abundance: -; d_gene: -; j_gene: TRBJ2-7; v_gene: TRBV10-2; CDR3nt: TGCGCCAGCAGTCCTCGGCAGGTGAACGGCGAGCAGTACTTC; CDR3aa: CASSPRQVNGEQYF
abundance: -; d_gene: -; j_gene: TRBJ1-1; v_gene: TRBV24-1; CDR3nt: TGTGCCACCAGTGCCATGAACACTGAAGCTTTCTTT; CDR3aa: CATSAMNTEAFF